The 24 T cell receptor beta chains below all came from one sample that was sequenced in a study of blood T cell repertoires in COVID-19. Sequencing was performed with immunoSEQ multiplex PCR; in TCRdb, only in-frame clones are kept and a portion is missing. The sample records some 670,000 clones, around 89% being singletons. Material: peripheral blood. The receptors derive from a woman between 18 and 29 years old with acute or convalescent COVID-19.

The chain joins TRBV6-4 to TRBJ2-3; TRBD2 matches 13 bases. The CDR3 has 15 amino acids. Trimming at V came to 6 bases and at J to 6 bases, leaving 6 bases not matched to a gene. Germline V gives CDR1 MRHNA, CDR2 SNTAGT. CDR3 sequence: CASSRTSGGGDTQYF. CDR3 bases: TGTGCCAGCAGCAGGACTAGCGGGGGCGGGGATACGCAGTATTTT.

V usage is TRBV9 and J usage is TRBJ1-1; TRBD1 agrees at 8 bases. Germline CDR1 and CDR2: SGDLS and YYNGEE. The CDR3 spans 12 residues. V dropped 2 bases and J dropped 11; count of bases not matched to a gene: 5. CDR3 residues: CASSVAGQDAFF. CDR3 nucleotide sequence: TGTGCCAGCAGCGTCGCGGGACAGGACGCTTTCTTT.

The gene calls are TRBV3-1 (or the pseudogene TRBV3-2) and TRBJ2-1; TRBD2 aligns across 10 bases. Trimming removed 5 bases from V and 5 bases from J; junction bases left unmatched: 3. CDR1 is LGHDT, CDR2 YNNKEL, per germline (reference sequence). The CDR3 runs to 14 residues. The CDR3 protein is CASSSSGGHNEQFF. CDR3 nucleotide sequence: TGTGCCAGCAGCTCTAGCGGGGGCCACAATGAGCAGTTCTTC.

CDR3 amino acids: CASSQLLTANSPLHF. In nucleotides, the CDR3 is TGTGCCAGCAGCCAATTATTGACAGCTAATTCACCCCTCCACTTT. The chain uses TRBV3-1 (or the pseudogene TRBV3-2) and TRBJ1-6; D perhaps matches TRBD1 (5 bases). With 2 bases removed from V and 6 bases from J, the gap between germline ends came to 11 bases. Germline V gene sequence: CDR1 LGHDT, CDR2 YNNKEL (reference sequence). The CDR3 has 15 residues.

V and J are TRBV4-1 and TRBJ1-4, with D unresolved. The V end lost 6 bases, the J end lost 4 bases, and 18 bases lay between the germline ends. Germline loops: CDR1 MGHRA, CDR2 YSYEKL. The CDR3 is 16 residues long. Here the CDR3 reads CASSVQSAYGNEKLFF. CDR3 in DNA: TGCGCCAGCAGTGTGCAGTCCGCTTATGGTAATGAAAAACTGTTTTTT.

The rearrangement uses TRBV15 and TRBJ1-3, with 7 bases that match TRBD1. The CDR3 runs 18 residues. The trim removed 0 bases at V and 2 bases at J, leaving 10 bases unmatched. CDR1 is LNHNV, CDR2 YYDKDF, per germline (reference sequence). The CDR3 region has the DNA TGTGCCACCAGCAGAGATGTACAGGGGACAGCCACTGGAAACACCATATATTTT. It is translated as CATSRDVQGTATGNTIYF. The whole variable domain, filled in from reference TRBV15 and TRBJ1-3, reads DAMVIQNPRYQVTQFGKPVTLSCSQTLNHNVMYWYQQKSSQAPKLLFHYYDKDFNNEADTPDNFQSRRPNTSFCFLDIRSPGLGDTAMYLCATSRDVQGTATGNTIYFGEGSWLTVV.

This clone was seen only a few times. The genes are TRBV21-1 and TRBJ1-2; the listed D gene, TRBD1, was not tested against the DNA. TRBV21-1 is a listed pseudogene. The length of the CDR3 is 15 residues. For the CDR3, the DNA is TGTGCCAGCAGCAGGCCGGGACAGGGCGCCTATGGCTACACCTTC. Translated, it gives CASSRPGQGAYGYTF.

This clone was counted a few times. The V call is TRBV7-2, the J call TRBJ1-5; 10 positions agree with TRBD1. This CDR3 spans 18 amino acids. The trim removed 5 bases at V and 0 bases at J, leaving 10 bases unmatched. Germline CDR1 and CDR2: SGHTA and FQGNSA. CDR3 sequence: CASSHLPTGGNSNQPQHF. CDR3 bases: TGTGCCAGCAGCCACCTTCCGACAGGGGGCAATAGCAATCAGCCCCAGCATTTT.

V usage is TRBV11-2 and J usage is TRBJ1-1; D uncertain. This CDR3 is built from 13 residues. CDR1 SGHAT and CDR2 FQNNGV come from the germline V gene. Trimming left V 5 bases short and J 3 bases short, with 10 bases between. Written as DNA, the CDR3 is TGTGCCAGCAGCCCTACAGCTTACACTGAAGCTTTCTTT. Protein sequence: CASSPTAYTEAFF. Drawing the rest from reference TRBV11-2 and TRBJ1-1, the complete variable domain is EAGVAQSPRYKIIEKRQSVAFWCNPISGHATLYWYQQILGQGPKLLIQFQNNGVVDDSQLPKDRFSAERLKGVDSTLKIQPAKLEDSAVYLCASSPTAYTEAFFGQGTRLTVV.

The J gene is TRBJ2-2, the V gene TRBV18; 7 bases align to TRBD1. The germline CDR1 and CDR2 sequences are KGHSH and LQKENI. V lost 5 bases and J lost 6; bases outside the gene matches: 6. This CDR3 region has 14 residues. The CDR3 DNA is TGTGCCAGCTCAGCTGACAGGGCGTCCGGGGAGCTGTTTTTT. Its protein is CASSADRASGELFF.

The chain joins TRBV4-3 to TRBJ2-2, with D perhaps matching TRBD1 (6 bases). Per the germline V gene, CDR1 is LGHNA and CDR2 is YSLEER. CDR3 size: 15 residues. The V end lost 4 bases, the J end lost 4 bases, and 13 bases lay between the germline ends. The chain's CDR3 is CASSPDSKSTGELFF. DNA for the CDR3: TGCGCCAGCAGCCCGGACAGCAAGAGCACCGGGGAGCTGTTTTTT.

This chain links TRBV18 with TRBJ1-4; 10 nucleotides agree with TRBD1. V was clipped by 5 bases and J by 4 bases; unmatched bases: 4. Germline-derived CDR1 and CDR2 are KGHSH and LQKENI. The CDR3 loop spans 15 amino acids. CDR3: CASSLTGGLNEKLFF. The CDR3 DNA is TGTGCCAGCTCATTGACAGGGGGCCTTAATGAAAAACTGTTTTTT. Complete variable domain (other parts from reference TRBV18 and TRBJ1-4): NAGVMQNPRHLVRRRGQEARLRCSPMKGHSHVYWYRQLPEEGLKFMVYLQKENIIDESGMPKERFSAEFPKEGPSILRIQQVVRGDSAAYFCASSLTGGLNEKLFFGSGTQLSVL.

The chain carries TRBV24-1 and TRBJ2-2, with 12 bases fitting TRBD1. The V gene end was trimmed by 4 bases and the J gene end by 7 bases; junction bases not matched to a gene: 15. CDR3 length: 19 residues. Germline loops: CDR1 KGHDR, CDR2 SFDVKD. Here the CDR3 reads CATSDRKPLGQGAVGELFF. The CDR3 DNA follows: TGTGCCACCAGTGACCGCAAGCCTTTGGGACAGGGGGCTGTCGGGGAGCTGTTTTTT.

This clone was seen a single time. At one of its ends the junction is not consistent with the germline gene, which may arise from a read error. J is TRBJ2-2 and V is TRBV19; 9 bases are shared with TRBD2. Germline assignment: CDR1 LNHDA and CDR2 SQIVND (reference sequence). The CDR3 covers 16 residues. The CDR3 coding sequence is TGTGCCCGTAGGGGGTTGCGGGGGGGCGGCACCGGGGAGCTGTTTTTT. It translates to CARRGLRGGGTGELFF.

Only one count was recorded for this clone. V and J are TRBV5-1 and TRBJ1-2, with D maybe TRBD1 (5 bases). With 0 bases removed from V and 6 bases from J, the gap between germline ends came to 15 bases. This CDR3 contains 15 residues. The germline V gene has CDR1 SGHRS and CDR2 YFSETQ. CDR3 DNA: TGCGCCAGCAGCTTGGGGGCAGGGTTTTTTGATGGCTACACCTTC. Its translation: CASSLGAGFFDGYTF.

The chain couples TRBV6-5 to TRBJ1-2, with 9 bases aligning to TRBD1. The length of the CDR3 is 16 residues. Trimming at V came to 1 base and at J to 0 bases, leaving 3 bases not matched to a gene. Per the germline V gene, CDR1 is MNHEY and CDR2 is SVGAGI. The CDR3 DNA is TGTGCCAGCAGTTACTTGGACAGGGGACCTAACTATGGCTACACCTTC. It encodes CASSYLDRGPNYGYTF.

V is TRBV19 and J is TRBJ2-7, with D possibly TRBD2 on 6 matching bases. V lost 5 bases to trimming and J lost 6 bases, with 17 bases between them. From germline, CDR1 is LNHDA and CDR2 SQIVND (reference sequence). The CDR3 runs 14 residues. The chain's CDR3 is CASSPGELAREQYF. In nucleotides, the CDR3 is TGTGCCAGTAGTCCGGGGGAACTAGCTCGCGAGCAGTACTTC.

The V call is TRBV24-1, the J call TRBJ2-7; weak D call: TRBD1 (6 bases). V was pared by 3 bases and J by 2 bases, with 13 bases between. Germline lookup yields CDR1 KGHDR and CDR2 SFDVKD. CDR3 length: 15 amino acids. The DNA of the CDR3 is TGTGCCACCAGTGATCCACTTGGACAGCCCTACGAGCAGTACTTC. Protein product: CATSDPLGQPYEQYF.

In the case of this clone: The sample carries other DNA sequences with the same CDR3. V and J are TRBV6-5 and TRBJ2-7; 8 bases line up with TRBD1. From germline, CDR1 is MNHEY and CDR2 SVGAGI. V trimming: 8 bases; J trimming: 3 bases; junction bases outside the gene matches: 3. The CDR3 length is 12 residues. Written as DNA, the CDR3 is TGTGCCAGCGGACAGGGTAGCTACGAGCAGTACTTC. Encoded protein: CASGQGSYEQYF.

The chain combines TRBV6-4 with TRBJ1-5; 10 bases are a match to TRBD1. Losses at the gene ends were 0 bases for V and 5 bases for J; bases not matched to a gene: 4. Germline lookup yields CDR1 MRHNA and CDR2 SNTAGT. This CDR3 is built from 16 residues. In DNA, the CDR3 is TGTGCCAGCAGTGACTCCCTCGGACAGGGGGATCAGCCCCAGCATTTT. This codes for CASSDSLGQGDQPQHF.

V gene TRBV19 combines with J gene TRBJ1-4, with 8 bases fitting TRBD1. This CDR3 comprises 15 residues. CDR1 is LNHDA, CDR2 SQIVND, per germline (reference sequence). The ends lost 4 bases at V and 10 bases at J; junction bases unmatched: 11. The DNA for the CDR3 is TGTGCCAGTAGTACAGGACAGGGTTTTATCGGAAAACTGTTTTTT. Its protein is CASSTGQGFIGKLFF.

This chain uses TRBV15 with TRBJ2-7; 11 bases map to TRBD1. Germline CDR1 is LNHNV and CDR2 is YYDKDF (reference sequence). CDR3 size: 15 residues. Unmatched junction bases numbered 2, after V lost 1 base and J lost 3 bases. In DNA, the CDR3 is TGTGCCACCAGCAGAGGGACAGGGGGCCGCTACGAGCAGTACTTC. Translating gives CATSRGTGGRYEQYF.

V and J are TRBV11-2 and TRBJ2-7; 9 positions match TRBD1. Germline V gene lookup returns CDR1 SGHAT and CDR2 FQNNGV. Losses at the gene ends were 4 bases for V and 3 bases for J; bases not matched to a gene: 7. This CDR3 spans 15 amino acids. DNA of the CDR3: TGTGCCAGCAGCTCCCAAGACAGGGGGGACTACGAGCAGTACTTC. Encoded protein: CASSSQDRGDYEQYF.

The gene calls are TRBV7-2 and TRBJ2-4; D unclear. Germline V gene data show CDR1 as SGHTA and CDR2 as FQGNSA. The CDR3 loop spans 13 amino acids. V was shortened by 2 bases and J by 6 bases, with 8 bases between the two germline ends. The CDR3 DNA sequence: TGTGCCAGCAGCTTAAATAGCTTAAACATTCAGTACTTC. Translating gives CASSLNSLNIQYF.